The 16 T cell receptor beta chains reported below all come from one sample, sequenced in a study of T cell responses to AZD1222 COVID-19 vaccine (dated by TCRdb to the early 2020s). The library was built by means of the immunoSEQ multiplex PCR assay. The source is immuneACCESS, and TCRdb retained only in-frame sequences with V and J called. Part of the clones is not carried over; for the studies checked, unresolved V genes explain less than half of this, and the remainder is unexplained. This sample is represented by some 150,000 clones; about 92% of them were singletons. The leading ten clones occupy 2.5% to 3% of the sample. Sample time point, as interpreted from the label and publication: baseline before first vaccination. The sample was peripheral blood, taken on day 0 of AZD1222 vaccination. These receptors were obtained from an adult in good health.

The rearrangement joins TRBV5-1 to TRBJ2-1; maybe TRBD1 (6 bases). V lost 4 bases, J lost 2 bases, and 10 bases lay in between. CDR3 length: 14 residues. Germline loops: CDR1 SGHRS, CDR2 YFSETQ. CDR3 sequence: CASSRDIAYNEQFF. The DNA for the CDR3 is TGCGCCAGCAGCCGGGACATTGCCTACAATGAGCAGTTCTTC. Supplemented by reference TRBV5-1 and TRBJ2-1, the full variable domain reads KAGVTQTPRYLIKTRGQQVTLSCSPISGHRSVSWYQQTPGQGLQFLFEYFSETQRNKGNFPGRFSGRQFSNSRSEMNVSTLELGDSALYLCASSRDIAYNEQFFGPGTRLTVL.

The gene calls are TRBV5-8 and TRBJ1-6; TRBD1 agrees at 9 bases. Trimming cost V 0 bases and J 10 bases; bases outside gene matches: 2. The length of the CDR3 is 14 residues. From germline, CDR1 is SGHTS and CDR2 YDEGEE. The CDR3 bases are TGTGCCAGCAGCTTGGGGGGACAGGGCTCACCCCTCCACTTT. This sequence encodes CASSLGGQGSPLHF.

This clone has a count of ten or more. The chain couples TRBV6-4 to TRBJ2-3, with 9 bases fitting TRBD2. The CDR3 runs to 15 residues. V lost 6 bases to trimming and J lost 7 bases; unmatched junction nucleotides: 11. CDR1 and CDR2 from the germline V gene are MRHNA and SNTAGT. CDR3 sequence: CASRETSGLRNTQYF. CDR3 DNA sequence: TGTGCCAGCAGGGAGACTAGCGGCCTCCGAAATACGCAGTATTTT.

The chain has TRBV5-1 and TRBJ1-1; 8 nucleotides line up with TRBD1. Germline CDR1 is SGHRS and CDR2 is YFSETQ. This CDR3 spans 16 amino acids. With V trimmed by 1 base and J by 0 bases, 5 bases remained unmatched. CDR3: CASSLTGQGMNTEAFF. CDR3 nucleotide sequence: TGCGCCAGCAGCTTGACCGGACAGGGAATGAACACTGAAGCTTTCTTT.

V usage is TRBV29-1 and J usage is TRBJ1-1; the D gene is possibly TRBD1 (5 bases). With 5 bases removed from V and 4 bases from J, the gap between germline ends came to 14 bases. CDR1 and CDR2 (germline): SQVTM, ANQGSEA. The CDR3 totals 13 residues. DNA for the CDR3: TGCAGCGTTAGTTTGTCGGGGGGCACTGAAGCTTTCTTT. Its translation: CSVSLSGGTEAFF.

This clone was picked up a small number of times. This rearrangement joins TRBV6-1 to TRBJ1-1; 11 bases are a match to TRBD1. This CDR3 has 15 amino acids. Losses at the gene ends were 1 base for V and 4 bases for J; bases not matched to a gene: 2. Germline lookup yields CDR1 MNHNS and CDR2 SASEGT. As DNA, the CDR3 is TGTGCCAGCAGTGAAGAGGGGACAGGGGGCACTGAAGCTTTCTTT. Translation gives CASSEEGTGGTEAFF.

This chain joins TRBV6-1 and TRBJ1-5; D remains unclear. Trimming took off 5 bases at V and 2 bases at J, with 10 bases between the two ends. This CDR3 is built from 14 residues. Looked up from germline, CDR1 is MNHNS and CDR2 is SASEGT. In DNA, the CDR3 is TGTGCCAGCAGTTATATTTTAGGCAATCAGCCCCAGCATTTT. Protein sequence: CASSYILGNQPQHF.

V is TRBV20-1 and J is TRBJ1-2; 8 nucleotides agree with TRBD1. There are 14 residues in the CDR3. Germline-derived CDR1 and CDR2 are DFQATT and SNEGSKA (reference sequence). V dropped 3 bases and J dropped 3; count of bases not matched to a gene: 6. CDR3 loop: CSASQDRAYYGYTF. For the CDR3, the DNA is TGCAGTGCTAGTCAGGACAGGGCCTACTATGGCTACACCTTC.

This sequence joins TRBV2 and TRBJ1-2; possibly TRBD1 for D (6 bases). This CDR3 has 14 amino acids. Trimming took 11 bases from V and 7 from J, leaving 23 bases between them. The germline gives CDR1 SNHLY, CDR2 FYNNEI. In DNA form, the CDR3 reads TGTGCCGGACGGGGGGCTCTGGGCTTCGCTGGCTACACCTTC. It translates to CAGRGALGFAGYTF.

V gene TRBV27 combines with J gene TRBJ2-7; D uncertain. This CDR3 contains 15 residues. Germline V gives CDR1 MNHEY, CDR2 SMNVEV (reference sequence). Trimming removed 6 bases from V and 3 bases from J, with 18 bases in between. The CDR3 spells CASSPRTFPDYEQYF. The CDR3 region has the DNA TGTGCCAGCAGCCCCAGGACCTTTCCGGACTACGAGCAGTACTTC.

V and J are TRBV5-1 and TRBJ2-5; D gene unclear. V was shortened by 0 bases and J by 4 bases, with 7 bases between the two germline ends. Looked up from germline, CDR1 is SGHRS and CDR2 is YFSETQ. The CDR3 spans 13 residues. The CDR3 loop is CASSLVLGETQYF. In DNA, the CDR3 is TGCGCCAGCAGCTTGGTATTGGGAGAGACCCAGTACTTC.

The V call is TRBV5-1, the J call TRBJ2-5; TRBD1 might be the D (6 bases). V dropped 4 bases and J dropped 2 bases, with 9 bases sitting between them. The CDR3 is 13 residues long. Germline V lookup: CDR1 SGHRS, CDR2 YFSETQ. CDR3 DNA sequence: TGCGCCAGCAGCCGGACAGCTCAAGAGACCCAGTACTTC. The encoded protein is CASSRTAQETQYF.

This chain uses TRBV4-1 with TRBJ1-6, with 7 bases aligning to TRBD1. After removal of 2 bases from V and 7 bases from J, the junction contained 14 bases not matched to a gene. The germline CDR1 and CDR2 sequences are MGHRA and YSYEKL. This CDR3 has 18 residues. The CDR3 spells CASSQTTGSRLGNSPLHF. The CDR3 DNA reads as TGCGCCAGCAGCCAAACGACAGGGTCGAGGTTAGGGAATTCACCCCTCCACTTT.

CDR3 nucleotide sequence: TGTGCCAGCAGCTTCGGCGACAGTAGGATGGGCTACACCTTC. This codes for CASSFGDSRMGYTF. The V and J genes are TRBV7-9 and TRBJ1-2; D is perhaps TRBD1 (5 bases). This CDR3 contains 14 residues. Per germline, CDR1 SEHNR and CDR2 FQNEAQ (reference sequence). The V end was cut by 3 bases, the J end by 8 bases, with 16 bases between.

This chain connects TRBV11-2 to TRBJ2-3; tentatively, D is TRBD2 (6 bases). The CDR3 loop spans 13 amino acids. With 5 bases removed from V and 6 bases from J, the gap between germline ends came to 12 bases. Germline CDR1 reads SGHAT; CDR2 reads FQNNGV. In nucleotides, the CDR3 is TGTGCCAGCAGCATCAGCGGGTCCGATACGCAGTATTTT. Its translation: CASSISGSDTQYF.

The rearrangement links TRBV30 to TRBJ2-3; no clear D gene. Germline CDR1 is GTSNPN and CDR2 is SVGIG (reference sequence). V was trimmed by 0 bases and J by 0 bases, leaving 7 bases between them. CDR3 length: 14 amino acids. In DNA, the CDR3 is TGTGCCTGGAGTGTACTGGGTAGCACAGATACGCAGTATTTT. Residues: CAWSVLGSTDTQYF.